This T cell receptor (beta chain) was obtained from a study of shared clonotypes between healthy human individuals (dated by TCRdb to 2019 to 2021). With respect to the entire study: Two women and a few men aged 18 to 49 years were included in the cohort. To estimate repertoire size and how much clonotype sharing occurs between individuals, the study deeply sequenced the blood TCR repertoires of five or six healthy adults. To increase sequencing depth and limit assay-specific biases, different laboratories used diverse techniques to prepare libraries and sequence TCR repertoires. Between about 0.8 and 8.9 billion PBMCs per donor were obtained by leukapheresis. Beyond this particular receptor, the publication reports: Pairwise subsampling indicated that sequencing depth was expected to affect the degree of clonotype sharing among donors. The genetic and exposure-history diversity represented was limited by the small number of donors. Sampling was limited to blood, and TCR repertoires in tissue likely differ from TCR repertoires in blood.

Germline trimming amounts to 5 bases on V and 0 bases on J, with 4 as the count of junction bases outside the gene matches. Taken from cysteine to phenylalanine, the CDR3 has 17 residues. The kept DNA is CDR3 alone, 51 bases in frame from the first base. The germline V gene (reference sequence) specifies LNHNV as CDR1 and YYDKDF as CDR2. TCR CDR3 regions were amplified from genomic DNA by multiplex PCR using the deep immunoSEQ assay. Extracted genomic DNA from each cell subset was spread evenly across all wells of several immunoSEQ 96-well plates, with each plate serving as a replicate. For unsorted PBMC, roughly 0.3 ug of genomic DNA, equivalent to around 33,000 T cell genomes, went into each replicate PCR. Genomic DNA from unsorted PBMC was sequenced over ten immunoSEQ deep assay plates. The purified libraries were quantified using a Qubit 3.0 fluorometer, sized with a Bioanalyzer 2100, and then quantified again using the KAPA Library Quantification kit. Every immunoSEQ 96-well plate was sequenced on a dedicated single-read 150-cycle Illumina NextSeq 550 flow cell. The authors processed their data as follows. The immunoSEQ output contained only junctional sequences without quality scores, so filtering could not match that applied to full-length reads. Sequences were annotated with PyIR, a Python wrapper for IgBLAST v1.9, and V/J genes and CDR3 were assigned using IMGT germline references. Reads were filtered out if the reads had weak V/J assignments (E-value above 1e-6), no CDR3, stop codons, out-of-frame junctions, or ambiguous translated residues. V3J clonotypes were defined by identical inferred V gene, J gene, and CDR3 amino acid sequence. Percentage overlap between repertoires was calculated by dividing the number of shared unique clonotypes by the size of the smaller repertoire. Repertoire richness was assessed with RTK rarefaction, the Chao1 estimator, and Recon v2.1 estimates of unobserved clonotypes. TCRdb took over this immuneACCESS table, retaining in-frame rearrangements with V and J assigned. Such tables are incomplete; in checked studies, under half of the missing clones stem from an unresolved V gene, and the remainder is unexplained. Clone size and the V and J calls come from that table; the DNA yielded D and trimming. Counted in this sample were some 480,000 clones; around 80% of them appeared once. The ten most abundant clones make up about 12% of the sample.

The donors were healthy, HIV-negative adults who had no recently reported acute infections or vaccinations. Every donor was a Caucasian adult residing in Nashville, Tennessee, USA. In the unsorted samples, some 100 million PBMCs were counted, and genomic DNA was extracted using the QIAamp DNA Blood Mini kit. Blood was collected by leukapheresis, and PBMCs were isolated by Ficoll-Histopaque density gradient centrifugation and then cryopreserved in liquid nitrogen vapor phase. Concerning this clone: This receptor's antigen is unknown. Qualities for individual bases were not recorded, and no much larger clone is one base off.

The sequencing input was PBMCs. This receptor was taken from a woman aged 40 to 50 in good health. Some clones in this sample may be carry-over from other donors' samples. The rearranged chain carries TRBV15 and TRBJ2-6, with TRBD1 matching 10 junction bases. The nucleotide sequence is given as TGTGCCACCAGCGAGGGACAGGGGAGCTCTGGGGCCAACGTCCTGACTTTC. This sequence encodes CATSEGQGSSGANVLTF.